Each of the 15 T cell receptor beta chains below was sequenced from the same sample in a study of blood T cell repertoires in COVID-19. Sequencing used immunoSEQ multiplex PCR; TCRdb keeps in-frame clones, though not all of them. The table records roughly 16,000 clones, approximately 85% of them present only once. The specimen sequenced was peripheral blood. These TCRs come from a man between 65 and 80 years old in a cohort sampled during active COVID-19.

As DNA, the CDR3 is TGTGCCAGCAGCTTTACAGGCTACGAGCAGTACTTC. Amino acid sequence: CASSFTGYEQYF. The chain couples TRBV7-2 to TRBJ2-7; D may be TRBD1 (5 bases). The CDR3 has 12 residues. V was clipped by 3 bases and J by 3 bases, with 6 bases between them. Germline CDR1 SGHTA, CDR2 FQGNSA.

The chain carries TRBV19 and TRBJ2-1, with 11 positions matching TRBD2. Germline lookup yields CDR1 LNHDA and CDR2 SQIVND (reference sequence). V shed 4 bases, J shed 8 bases, and the junction held 10 bases outside the gene matches. CDR3 length: 16 residues. CDR3 loop: CASSTATSGRGYEQFF. CDR3 sequence (DNA): TGTGCCAGTAGTACCGCCACTAGCGGGAGAGGCTATGAGCAGTTCTTC.

The V call is TRBV5-1, the J call TRBJ1-1, with D perhaps TRBD1 (6 bases). Germline assignment: CDR1 SGHRS and CDR2 YFSETQ. This CDR3 is 14 amino acids long. Trimming took 0 bases from V and 6 from J, leaving 12 bases between them. CDR3: CASSLAAGGAEAFF. The CDR3 nucleotides are TGCGCCAGCAGCTTGGCCGCGGGGGGCGCTGAAGCTTTCTTT.

The chain joins TRBV19 to TRBJ1-1; 7 positions match TRBD1. This CDR3 contains 13 residues. Trimming removed 5 bases from V and 6 bases from J; junction bases left unmatched: 6. CDR1 LNHDA and CDR2 SQIVND come from the germline V gene (reference sequence). CDR3 coding DNA: TGTGCCAGTAGTCTAACAGGGGTGTCTGAAGCTTTCTTT. Protein sequence: CASSLTGVSEAFF.

This clone has more than one count but fewer than ten. The V gene is TRBV3-1 (or the pseudogene TRBV3-2), the J gene TRBJ2-1; TRBD1 agrees at 9 bases. J lost 14 bases, V lost 3 bases, and 5 bases had no gene match. This CDR3 region has 12 residues. Germline lookup yields CDR1 LGHDT and CDR2 YNNKEL (reference sequence). CDR3 bases: TGTGCCAGCAGCCATGGGACAGGGATGGAGTTCTTC. It encodes CASSHGTGMEFF.

V and J are TRBV19 and TRBJ2-5; D might be TRBD1 (5 bases). Trimming took 3 bases from V and 3 from J, leaving 8 bases between them. CDR1 and CDR2 (germline): LNHDA, SQIVND (reference sequence). The CDR3 extends over 13 amino acids. CDR3 nucleotides: TGTGCCAGTAGTATCGGCAGGGAAGAGACCCAGTACTTC. Protein sequence: CASSIGREETQYF.

The chain couples TRBV28 to TRBJ2-1, with 9 bases matching TRBD2. The V and J ends lost 7 bases and 5 bases, in that order; junction bases with no gene match: 0. Per germline, CDR1 MDHEN and CDR2 SYDVKM. The CDR3 has 12 residues. CDR3 protein: CASTSGDNEQFF. As DNA, the CDR3 is TGTGCCAGCACTAGCGGGGACAATGAGCAGTTCTTC.

The chain employs TRBV28 and TRBJ2-5; 8 bases are a match to TRBD1. The CDR3 totals 15 residues. Germline V gene sequence: CDR1 MDHEN, CDR2 SYDVKM. V lost 5 bases and J lost 0; bases outside the gene matches: 5. CDR3 sequence (DNA): TGTGCCAGCAGTATCGGACAGGGAGACCAAGAGACCCAGTACTTC. The encoded protein is CASSIGQGDQETQYF.

The chain combines TRBV12-3 or TRBV12-4 with TRBJ2-7; D is undetermined. V was cut by 5 bases and J by 7 bases, with 9 bases left in between. The CDR3 consists of 11 residues. CDR3 region: CASSTFQEQYF. The CDR3 coding sequence is TGTGCCAGCAGTACTTTTCAAGAGCAGTACTTC.

The chain links TRBV7-9 to TRBJ1-5, with D possibly TRBD1 on 5 matching bases. The CDR3 length is 14 residues. Germline-derived CDR1 and CDR2 are SEHNR and FQNEAQ (reference sequence). Trimming cost V 0 bases and J 7 bases, with 10 bases left between them. As DNA, the CDR3 is TGTGCCAGCAGCTTAGCGGATAGGGGCCAGCCCCAGCATTTT. It codes for CASSLADRGQPQHF. Looking up the rest from reference TRBV7-9 and TRBJ1-5 gives the full variable domain: DTGVSQNPRHKITKRGQNVTFRCDPISEHNRLYWYRQTLGQGPEFLTYFQNEAQLEKSRLLSDRFSAERPKGSFSTLEIQRTEQGDSAMYLCASSLADRGQPQHFGDGTRLSIL.

This chain joins TRBV14 and TRBJ2-2; D is uncertain. This CDR3 has 14 amino acids. V lost 4 bases and J lost 2, with 8 bases in between. Germline values: CDR1 SGHDN, CDR2 FVKESK. This CDR3 reads CASSRARNTGELFF. The CDR3 DNA follows: TGTGCCAGCAGCCGCGCACGAAACACCGGGGAGCTGTTTTTT.

This clone is labeled medium-sized (0.01 to 0.1%). The chain links TRBV24-1 to TRBJ2-3, with 12 bases that match TRBD1. Trimming took 3 bases from V and 2 from J; bases not matched to a gene: 8. The CDR3 consists of 18 residues. Germline values: CDR1 KGHDR, CDR2 SFDVKD. CDR3 nucleotide sequence: TGTGCCACCAGTGATCCCTCAGGGGACAGGGGGCCCACAGATACGCAGTATTTT. It specifies CATSDPSGDRGPTDTQYF.

A few counts support this clone. V and J are TRBV7-2 and TRBJ1-3, with 8 bases identical to TRBD1. Unmatched junction bases numbered 2, after V lost 4 bases and J lost 0 bases. CDR1 is SGHTA, CDR2 FQGNSA, per germline. The CDR3 totals 15 residues. CDR3 sequence: CASSYQGASGNTIYF. The CDR3 coding sequence is TGTGCCAGCAGCTACCAGGGGGCCTCTGGAAACACCATATATTTT.

This clone showed up just once. J is TRBJ1-6 and V is TRBV7-3, with TRBD1 identical over 8 bases. V shed 3 bases and J 9 bases; nucleotides not matched to a gene: 4. Germline V lookup: CDR1 SGHTA, CDR2 FQGTGA. This CDR3 has 14 amino acids. The CDR3 coding sequence is TGTGCCAGCAGCTTCACAGGGGGTGGTTCACCCCTCCACTTT. Amino acid sequence: CASSFTGGGSPLHF.

The chain employs TRBV29-1 and TRBJ2-7, with 9 nucleotides matching TRBD1. CDR3 size: 14 residues. V lost 2 bases to trimming and J lost 2 bases; unmatched junction nucleotides: 4. From germline, CDR1 is SQVTM and CDR2 ANQGSEA. CDR3 loop: CSVETGGRPYEQYF. For the CDR3, the DNA is TGCAGCGTTGAAACAGGGGGCCGACCCTACGAGCAGTACTTC.